This T cell receptor (beta chain) was obtained from a study of T-cell reconstitution after alpha-beta-depleted transplantation in children. Trimming cost V 0 bases and J 5 bases, with 11 bases left between them. Germline loops: CDR1 SGHRS, CDR2 YFSETQ. The CDR3 sequence is 14 residues long. This clonotype was recorded at least ten times. The TCRbeta library incorporated unique molecular identifiers. TCRdb re-called the PCR reads through MiXCR, storing one row per CDR3 protein. Of around 92,000 distinct CDR3 sequences detected, 12% appear once; the ten largest clones hold about 15%. Source: PBMCs from the stem cell graft donor, taken from the stem cell graft. The origin of this receptor is a human donor who donated a stem cell graft to a child with inherited bone marrow failure. This chain links TRBV5-1 with TRBJ1-1; TRBD1 is a possible D gene (5 bases). The CDR3, as DNA: TGCGCCAGCAGCTTGGATGGGCAGGGAACTGAAGCTTTCTTT. Encoded protein: CASSLDGQGTEAFF.